This TCR beta chain was sequenced during a study of T-cell reconstitution after alpha-beta-depleted transplantation in children. In its sample, this clonotype was seen many times. Construction of the TCRbeta library involved unique molecular identifiers. TCRdb called the PCR reads again in MiXCR, with one record for every CDR3 protein. Among tens of thousands of distinct CDR3 sequences listed, about 7% were seen once. The V end lost 7 bases, the J end lost 1 base, and 13 bases lay between the germline ends. The CDR3 consists of 15 residues. The sequence was obtained from a human donor who donated a stem cell graft to a child with acute lymphoblastic leukemia. The chain employs TRBV12-3 or TRBV12-4 and TRBJ2-2, with D perhaps TRBD2 (6 bases). Sample: PBMCs from the stem cell graft donor, taken from the stem cell graft. The CDR3 sequence: CASIPWRENTGELFF. CDR3 nucleotides: TGTGCCAGCATCCCATGGCGGGAGAACACCGGGGAGCTGTTTTTT.